A selection of T cell receptor beta chains follows, all from one sample in a study of CD8 T cells in ankylosing spondylitis. TCRdb called the 5' RACE reads again in MiXCR, with one record for every CDR3 protein. The sample yields 150,000 to 200,000 distinct CDR3 sequences, approximately 12% seen once. Material for sequencing was blood, either unsorted or a sorted T cell fraction (not recorded which). The source is a female donor with ankylosing spondylitis or in good health (not recorded which). CDR3s include the opening cysteine and the closing phenylalanine or tryptophan. The D gene is left open where the match is weak. Rows give clone size only sometimes, using once, few, many, or a class for an expanded clone.

cdr3_nt cdr3_aa j_call cdr3_length d_call v_call clone_size
TGTGCCACCAGTGATACGGGGGGCTCAGGAAGCACTGAAGCTTTCTTT CATSDTGGSGSTEAFF TRBJ1-1 16 . TRBV24-1 .
TGTGCCAGCAGGTCCGGTTCTGGGGAGACCCAGTACTTC CASRSGSGETQYF TRBJ2-5 13 . TRBV12-3/TRBV12-4 many
TGTGCCAGCAGCGCCCTGAAGCGGGGGACTGAAGCTTTCTTT CASSALKRGTEAFF TRBJ1-1 14 . TRBV9 many
TGTGCCAGCAGCTTAGTTGACCGGGGGAAGGATGGCTACACCTTC CASSLVDRGKDGYTF TRBJ1-2 15 . TRBV7-2 many
TGTGCCAGCAGTTATGACCCCCCCGGGGAGCTGTTTTTT CASSYDPPGELFF TRBJ2-2 13 . TRBV12-3/TRBV12-4 many
TGTGCCAGCAGTCAGGACATAAACAAAAACATTCAGTACTTC CASSQDINKNIQYF TRBJ2-4 14 . TRBV12-3/TRBV12-4 many
TGTGCCAGCTTCGACGTTGGAGGGCAGGACTATGGCTACACCTTC CASFDVGGQDYGYTF TRBJ1-2 15 . TRBV7-2 many
TGCAGTGCCGAGGGAGCTAGCGGGAACTACAATGAGCAGTTCTTC CSAEGASGNYNEQFF TRBJ2-1 15 TRBD2 TRBV20-1 many
TGCAGTGCTGATTCGCGGACCTGGAACACTGAAGCTTTCTTT CSADSRTWNTEAFF TRBJ1-1 14 . TRBV20-1 few
TGTGCCAGCAGTGAGCGACAGGGGGACACTGAAGCTTTCTTT CASSERQGDTEAFF TRBJ1-1 14 TRBD1 TRBV27 .
TGTGCCAGCAGCTTGGGGTCGCGGGAGTGGACAGATACGCAGTATTTT CASSLGSREWTDTQYF TRBJ2-3 16 TRBD2 TRBV5-6 .
TGTGCCAGCAGTTACGACCAGGGGCGGCAGACCCAGTACTTC CASSYDQGRQTQYF TRBJ2-5 14 . TRBV6-5 many
TGTGCCAGCTGTGGCATGAACACTGAAGCTTTCTTT CASCGMNTEAFF TRBJ1-1 12 . TRBV3-1 many
TGTGCCAGCAGCCGATGGGGGGGCGGGCCACAGGATACGCAGTATTTT CASSRWGGGPQDTQYF TRBJ2-3 16 . TRBV9 many
TGCGCCAGCAGCGTGGACGTCCTGAACACTGAAGCTTTCTTT CASSVDVLNTEAFF TRBJ1-1 14 . TRBV5-1 many
TGTGCCATCAGCAGGGCGGAGCGGGGCAATGAGCAGTTCTTC CAISRAERGNEQFF TRBJ2-1 14 TRBD2 TRBV10-3 .
TGTGCCAGCAGCGCCTACACAGGGGGGCTGAGCTATGGCTACACCTTC CASSAYTGGLSYGYTF TRBJ1-2 16 TRBD1 TRBV7-2 many
TGCGCCAGCAGCCTACCGGAACCCTCCCGTACGCAGTATTTT CASSLPEPSRTQYF TRBJ2-3 14 . TRBV5-1 few
TGCGCCAGCAGCTGGACTAGCGGGGCCGGGGAGCTGTTTTTT CASSWTSGAGELFF TRBJ2-2 14 TRBD2 TRBV5-1 .